This T cell receptor beta chain was retrieved from a study of blood T cell repertoires in COVID-19. The overall study: Acute and convalescent COVID-19 specimens originated in the United States, Italy and Spain. T cells, B-cell-depleted T cells, or PBMCs supplied cDNA or gDNA.

Under the authors' procedure: Cell counts per sample came from amplifying reference gene primers. Profiled with immunoSEQ multiplex PCR; TCRdb holds only in-frame clones, not every one. For V, J and clone size, that table is used; D and trimming come from the DNA. Of about 190,000 clones in the sample, 80% were seen once. Sequenced input: peripheral blood. The receptor comes from a man aged 55-75 years with acute or convalescent COVID-19.

CDR3 sequence (DNA): TGTGCCAGCAGCTTAGTGGGGGGTGGAAACACCATATATTTT. Translation: CASSLVGGGNTIYF. The chain uses TRBV7-8 and TRBJ1-3, with a weak D call TRBD1 (5 bases). Germline V gives CDR1 SGHVS, CDR2 FQNEAQ. V lost 1 base, J lost 3 bases, and 7 bases lay in between. CDR3 length equals 14 residues.